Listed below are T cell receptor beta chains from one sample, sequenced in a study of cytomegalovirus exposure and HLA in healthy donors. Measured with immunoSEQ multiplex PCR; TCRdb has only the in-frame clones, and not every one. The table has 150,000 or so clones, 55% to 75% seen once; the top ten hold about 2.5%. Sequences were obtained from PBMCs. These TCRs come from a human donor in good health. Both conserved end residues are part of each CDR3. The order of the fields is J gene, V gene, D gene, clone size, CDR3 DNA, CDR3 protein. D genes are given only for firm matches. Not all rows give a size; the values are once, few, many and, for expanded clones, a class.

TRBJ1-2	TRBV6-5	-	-	TGTGCCAGCAGTTACTCCGGACTTTCTAACTATGGCTACCCCTTC	CASSYSGLSNYGYPF
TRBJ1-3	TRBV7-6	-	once	TGTGCCAGCAGCTTAGGGCGGGTCGTCTCTGGAAACACCATATATTTT	CASSLGRVVSGNTIYF
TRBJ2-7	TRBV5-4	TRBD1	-	TGTGCCAGCAGCTTGAATTCAGGGGGCCACTACGAGCAGTACTTC	CASSLNSGGHYEQYF
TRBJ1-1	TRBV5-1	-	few	TGCGCCAGCAGCGCTGACGGGTACACTGAAGCTTTCTTT	CASSADGYTEAFF
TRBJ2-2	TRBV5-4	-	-	TGTGCCAGCAGCTTTGCAGGAAACACCGGGGAGCTGTTTTTT	CASSFAGNTGELFF
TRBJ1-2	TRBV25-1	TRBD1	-	TGTGCCAGCAGTGGCCTGGGACAGGACTATGGCTACACCTTC	CASSGLGQDYGYTF
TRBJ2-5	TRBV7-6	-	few	TGTGCCAGCAGCTGGGCGGGCCAAGAGACCCAGTACTTC	CASSWAGQETQYF
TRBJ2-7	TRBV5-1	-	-	TGCGCCAGCACAGACGGGACCTACGAGCAGTACTTC	CASTDGTYEQYF
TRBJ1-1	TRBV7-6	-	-	TGTGCCAGCAGCTCCCAAGTGGGGGCGGACACTGAAGCTTTCTTT	CASSSQVGADTEAFF
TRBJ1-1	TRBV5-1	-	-	TGCGCCAGCACTCTCCCGGGGGGAGAAGCTTTCTTT	CASTLPGGEAFF
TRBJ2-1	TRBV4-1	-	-	TGCGCCAGCAGCCAAGATCGGTCCTACAATGAGCAGTTCTTC	CASSQDRSYNEQFF
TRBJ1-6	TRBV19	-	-	TGTGCCAGTAGGGGGCGGCAGGGTGGAAATTCACCCCTCCACTTT	CASRGRQGGNSPLHF
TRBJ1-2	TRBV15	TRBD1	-	TGTGCCACCAGCACACCGCCGGGACAGGGGGACCTAAACTATGGCTACACCTTC	CATSTPPGQGDLNYGYTF
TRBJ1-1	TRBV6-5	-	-	TGTGCCAGCAGTTTAGAAACAGGGTGGGCCACTGAAGCTTTCTTT	CASSLETGWATEAFF
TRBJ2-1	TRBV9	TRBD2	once	TGTGCCAGCAGCTTCCAAAGCGGGGCCGTCGGGGATGAGCAGTTCTTC	CASSFQSGAVGDEQFF
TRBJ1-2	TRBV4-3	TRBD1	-	TGCGCCAGCAGCCAAGGGTCGACAGGGGTGTATGGCTACACCTTC	CASSQGSTGVYGYTF
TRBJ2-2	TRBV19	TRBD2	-	TGTGCCAGTAGTATATTTGGGGGGGGAACCGGGGAGCTGTTTTTT	CASSIFGGGTGELFF
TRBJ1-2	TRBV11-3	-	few	TGTGCCAGCAGCTTAGAAACGGGGGTAAGCGGCTACACCTTC	CASSLETGVSGYTF
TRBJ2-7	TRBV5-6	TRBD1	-	TGTGCCAGCAGCTTTGACAGGGGAATTGGGGAGCAGTACTTC	CASSFDRGIGEQYF
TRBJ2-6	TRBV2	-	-	TGTGCCAGCAGTGAAGTCCCTAGCTCTGGGGCCAACGTCCTGACTTTC	CASSEVPSSGANVLTF
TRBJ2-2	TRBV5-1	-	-	TGCGCCAGCAGCTTGGAGTACAGGGACACCGGGGAGCTGTTTTTT	CASSLEYRDTGELFF
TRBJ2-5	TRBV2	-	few	TGTGCCAGCAATTCGCGGAGTCAAGAGACCCAGTACTTC	CASNSRSQETQYF
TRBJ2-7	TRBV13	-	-	TGTGCCAGCAGCCTGGGCGCCGGGGGGCAAACCTACGAGCAGTACTTC	CASSLGAGGQTYEQYF
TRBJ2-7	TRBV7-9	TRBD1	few	TGTGCCAGCAGCCCAGTGGGACAGGCGAGCTACGAGCAGTACTTC	CASSPVGQASYEQYF
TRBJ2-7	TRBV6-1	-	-	TGTGCCAGCAGGGGGACATCAGTCTACGAGCAGTACTTC	CASRGTSVYEQYF
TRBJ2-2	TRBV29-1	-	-	TGCAGCGTTAGGGGGACAATGAACACCGGGGAGCTGTTTTTT	CSVRGTMNTGELFF
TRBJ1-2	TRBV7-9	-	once	TGTGCCAGCAGCTTATGGTGGGCGCGACAAGCTAACTATGGCTACACCTTC	CASSLWWARQANYGYTF
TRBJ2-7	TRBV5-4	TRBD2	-	TGTGCCAGCAGCTTTGGAACTAGCGGGGGTTCCTACGAGCAGTACTTC	CASSFGTSGGSYEQYF
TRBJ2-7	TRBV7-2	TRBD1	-	TGTGCCAGCAGCTCAGACAGGGGGCGCAACGAGCAGTACTTC	CASSSDRGRNEQYF
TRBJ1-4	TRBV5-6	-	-	TGTGCCAGCAGCTTGGCCCTTAATGAAAAACTGTTTTTT	CASSLALNEKLFF
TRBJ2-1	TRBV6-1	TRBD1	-	TGTGCTAGCAGGGAAGCCGGGACAGGGATCTACAATGAGCAGTTCTTC	CASREAGTGIYNEQFF
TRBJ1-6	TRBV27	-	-	TGTGCCAGCAGTTTTAGGAGACTAGGGGATTCACCCCTCCACTTT	CASSFRRLGDSPLHF
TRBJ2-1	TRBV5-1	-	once	TGCGCCAGCAGCTTGTTCGGGGCCTACAATGAGCAGTTCTTC	CASSLFGAYNEQFF
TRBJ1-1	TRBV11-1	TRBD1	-	TGTGCCAGCAGCTTGGACAGGGTCACTGAAGCTTTCTTT	CASSLDRVTEAFF
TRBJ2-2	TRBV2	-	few	TGTGCCAGCAGTGCTACAGGGTACGCTGGTACCGGGGAGCTGTTTTTT	CASSATGYAGTGELFF
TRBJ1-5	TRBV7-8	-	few	TGTGCCAGCAGTTATTCTGATCAGCCCCAGCATTTT	CASSYSDQPQHF
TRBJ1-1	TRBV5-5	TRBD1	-	TGTGCCAGCAGCAAGACAGGGGGCGAGCTTGAAGCTTTCTTT	CASSKTGGELEAFF
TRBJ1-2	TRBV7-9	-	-	TGTGCCAGCAGCCCTCCACTCGCAGGGATTCAGGTTAACTATGGCTACACCTTC	CASSPPLAGIQVNYGYTF
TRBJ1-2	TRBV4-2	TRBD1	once	TGTGCCAGCAGCCAGGGGACAGGCTCCAACTATGGCTACACCTTC	CASSQGTGSNYGYTF
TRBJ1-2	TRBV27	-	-	TGTGCCAGCAGTTCTGCAGGGGCGAAACCTTACTATGGCTACACCTTC	CASSSAGAKPYYGYTF
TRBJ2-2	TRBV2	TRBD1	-	TGTGCCACCAGGGGGCTAGGCGGGGAGCTGTTTTTT	CATRGLGGELFF
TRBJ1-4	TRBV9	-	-	TGTGCCAGCAGCGAGGGGACACCCTTCAAAGTCACTAATGAAAAACTGTTTTTT	CASSEGTPFKVTNEKLFF
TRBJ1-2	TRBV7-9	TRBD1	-	TGTGCCAGCAGCCGTGGGGACAGGGCCCCTAACTATGGCTACACCTTC	CASSRGDRAPNYGYTF
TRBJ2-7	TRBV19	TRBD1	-	TGTGCCAGTAGTACCGGGACAGGGGCCTACGAGCAGTACTTC	CASSTGTGAYEQYF
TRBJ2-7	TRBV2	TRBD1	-	TGTGCCAGCAGTCCTACCGGGACAGGGAAGAACGAGCAGTACTTC	CASSPTGTGKNEQYF
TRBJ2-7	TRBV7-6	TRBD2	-	TGTGCCAGCAGCTTAGTTGGAGCGGGGGACGAGCAGTACTTC	CASSLVGAGDEQYF
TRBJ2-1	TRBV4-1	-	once	TGCGCCAGCAGCCAAGACGATGAGCAGTTCTTC	CASSQDDEQFF
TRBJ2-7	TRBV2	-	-	TGTGCCAGCAGTGAACCCCTCCCCGAGCAGTACTTC	CASSEPLPEQYF
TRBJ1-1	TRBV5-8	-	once	TGTGCCAGCAGCTTGGGAGGCAGCTTGAACACTGAAGCTTTCTTT	CASSLGGSLNTEAFF
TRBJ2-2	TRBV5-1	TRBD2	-	TGCGCCAGCAGCTTGGCTAGCGGGCCGAACACCGGGGAGCTGTTTTTT	CASSLASGPNTGELFF
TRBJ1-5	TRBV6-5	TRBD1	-	TGTGCCAGCCGACGGGACAGAAGAGGCAATCAGCCCCAGCATTTT	CASRRDRRGNQPQHF
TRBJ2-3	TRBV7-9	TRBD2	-	TGTGCCAGCAGCTTAGCGCGCGTTGGCGGGGGGGTCACAGATACGCAGTATTTT	CASSLARVGGGVTDTQYF
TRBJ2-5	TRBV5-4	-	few	TGTGCCAGCAGCTTGGCGTACCAAGAGACCCAGTACTTC	CASSLAYQETQYF
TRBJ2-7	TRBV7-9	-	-	TGTGCCAGCAGCCCCCGGGGGTACGAGCAGTACTTC	CASSPRGYEQYF
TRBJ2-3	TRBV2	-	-	TGTGCCAGCAATCTACAGGCAGATACGCAGTATTTT	CASNLQADTQYF
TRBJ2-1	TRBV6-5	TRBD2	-	TGTGCCAGCAAACTAGCGGGGGGGCCTGGCAATGAGCAGTTCTTC	CASKLAGGPGNEQFF